This TCR beta chain was observed in a study of somatic mutations in cytotoxic T cells in rheumatoid arthritis. Study summary: Blood samples of approximately 32 ml were drawn from patients (in EDTA) right after diagnosis and before any treatment. Broader study findings: Among rheumatoid arthritis patients and age-matched healthy controls, CD8+ T-cell clonality was not significantly different. CD8+ clonality rose with age in rheumatoid arthritis patients, not healthy controls. Patients with rheumatoid arthritis showed a slight underrepresentation of TRBV07, a finding that was never subjected to any adjustment for multiple comparisons.

A word on this clone: What it recognizes is unknown.

Trimming removed 5 bases from V and 2 bases from J; junction bases left unmatched: 6. CDR3 length: 15 residues. Germline CDR1 is MNHNY and CDR2 is SVGAGI (reference sequence). Clones were sequenced by immunoSEQ multiplex PCR, and TCRdb holds only the in-frame ones, with some missing. The sample contains about 9,000 clones, roughly 73% of which appear only once. The receptor's source is an adult with rheumatoid arthritis. The V and J genes are TRBV6-6 and TRBJ1-5, with 7 positions matching TRBD1. The material sequenced was CD8+ T cells sorted from blood. As DNA, the CDR3 is TGTGCCAGCAGTCAAAACAGGGGCGGCAATCAGCCCCAGCATTTT. Its protein product is CASSQNRGGNQPQHF.